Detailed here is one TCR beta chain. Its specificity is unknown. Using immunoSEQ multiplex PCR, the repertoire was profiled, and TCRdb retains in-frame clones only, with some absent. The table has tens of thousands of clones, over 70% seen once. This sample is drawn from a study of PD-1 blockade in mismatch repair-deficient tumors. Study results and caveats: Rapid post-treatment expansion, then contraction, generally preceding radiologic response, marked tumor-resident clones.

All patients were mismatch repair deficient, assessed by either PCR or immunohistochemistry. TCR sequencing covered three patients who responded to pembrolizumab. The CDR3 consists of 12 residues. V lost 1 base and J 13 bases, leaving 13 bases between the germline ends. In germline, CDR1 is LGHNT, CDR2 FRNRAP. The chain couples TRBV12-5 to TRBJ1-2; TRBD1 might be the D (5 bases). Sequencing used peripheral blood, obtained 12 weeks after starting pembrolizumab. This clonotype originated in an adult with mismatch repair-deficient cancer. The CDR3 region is CASGLAWGEATF. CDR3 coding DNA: TGTGCTAGTGGTTTGGCTTGGGGGGAGGCCACCTTC.